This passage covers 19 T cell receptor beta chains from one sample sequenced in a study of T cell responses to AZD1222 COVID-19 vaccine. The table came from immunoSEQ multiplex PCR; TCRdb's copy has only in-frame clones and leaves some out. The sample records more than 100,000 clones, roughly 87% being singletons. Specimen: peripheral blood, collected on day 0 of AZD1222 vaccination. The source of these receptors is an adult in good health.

CDR3 amino acids: CASSPSPLTGELFF. DNA of the CDR3: TGTGCCAGCAGCCCATCCCCTCTTACCGGGGAGCTGTTTTTT. V usage is TRBV6-5 and J usage is TRBJ2-2, with D uncertain. This CDR3 is 14 amino acids long. With 6 bases removed from V and 5 bases from J, the gap between germline ends came to 13 bases. Per the germline V gene, CDR1 is MNHEY and CDR2 is SVGAGI.

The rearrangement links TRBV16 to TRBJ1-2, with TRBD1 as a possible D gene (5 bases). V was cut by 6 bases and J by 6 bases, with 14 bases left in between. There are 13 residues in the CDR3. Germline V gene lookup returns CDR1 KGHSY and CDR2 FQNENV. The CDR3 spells CASSLMTVHGYTF. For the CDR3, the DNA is TGTGCCAGCAGTCTAATGACAGTCCATGGCTACACCTTC.

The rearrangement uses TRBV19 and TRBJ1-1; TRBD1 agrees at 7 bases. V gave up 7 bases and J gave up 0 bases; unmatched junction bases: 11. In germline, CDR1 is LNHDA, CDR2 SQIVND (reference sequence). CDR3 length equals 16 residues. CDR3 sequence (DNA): TGTGCCAGTACCCAGGACAGGCAATACATGAACACTGAAGCTTTCTTT. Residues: CASTQDRQYMNTEAFF.

The CDR3 nucleotides read TGTGCCAGTAAAGGGTCAAGCTTCTCTGGAAACACCATATATTTT. This translates into CASKGSSFSGNTIYF. The chain combines TRBV19 with TRBJ1-3; D is unclear. Trimming removed 7 bases from V and 0 bases from J, with 13 bases in between. This CDR3 contains 15 residues. In germline, CDR1 is LNHDA, CDR2 SQIVND (reference sequence).

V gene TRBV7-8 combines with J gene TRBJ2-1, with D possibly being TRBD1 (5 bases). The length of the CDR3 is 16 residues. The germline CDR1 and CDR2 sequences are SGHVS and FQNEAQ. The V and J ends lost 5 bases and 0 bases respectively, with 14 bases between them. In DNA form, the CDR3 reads TGTGCCAGCAGCCTATGGACAATTAGCTCCTACAATGAGCAGTTCTTC. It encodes CASSLWTISSYNEQFF.

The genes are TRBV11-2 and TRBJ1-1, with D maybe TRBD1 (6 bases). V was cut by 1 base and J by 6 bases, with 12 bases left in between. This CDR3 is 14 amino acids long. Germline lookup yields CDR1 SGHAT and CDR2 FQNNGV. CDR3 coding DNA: TGTGCCAGCAGCTTAGGTAGGGGGGGTGCTGAAGCTTTCTTT. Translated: CASSLGRGGAEAFF.

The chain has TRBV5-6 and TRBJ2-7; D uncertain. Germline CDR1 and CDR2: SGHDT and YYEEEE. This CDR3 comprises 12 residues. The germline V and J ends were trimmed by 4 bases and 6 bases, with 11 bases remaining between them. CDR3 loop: CASSRSRFEQYF. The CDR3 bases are TGTGCCAGCAGCCGGTCACGTTTCGAGCAGTACTTC.

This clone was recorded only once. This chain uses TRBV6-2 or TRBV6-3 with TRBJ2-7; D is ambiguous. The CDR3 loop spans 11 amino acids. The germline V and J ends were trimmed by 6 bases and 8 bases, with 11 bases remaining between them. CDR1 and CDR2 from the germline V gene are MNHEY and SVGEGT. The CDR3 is CASSHLDQQYF. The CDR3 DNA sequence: TGTGCCAGCAGCCACTTAGATCAGCAGTACTTC.

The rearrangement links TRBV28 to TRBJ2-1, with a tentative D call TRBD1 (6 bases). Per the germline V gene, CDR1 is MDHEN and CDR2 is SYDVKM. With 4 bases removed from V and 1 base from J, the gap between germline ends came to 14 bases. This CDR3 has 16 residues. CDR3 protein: CASSSLQGKSYNEQFF. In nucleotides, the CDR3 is TGTGCCAGCAGTTCCTTACAGGGAAAGTCCTACAATGAGCAGTTCTTC. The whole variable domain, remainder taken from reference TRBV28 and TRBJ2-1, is DVKVTQSSRYLVKRTGEKVFLECVQDMDHENMFWYRQDPGLGLRLIYFSYDVKMKEKGDIPEGYSVSREKKERFSLILESASTNQTSMYLCASSSLQGKSYNEQFFGPGTRLTVL.

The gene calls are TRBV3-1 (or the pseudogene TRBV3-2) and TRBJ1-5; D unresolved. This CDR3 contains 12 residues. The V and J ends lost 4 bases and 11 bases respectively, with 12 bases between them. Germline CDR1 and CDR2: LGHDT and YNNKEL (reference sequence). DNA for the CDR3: TGTGCCAGCAGCCTAAACAACCAGGCCCAGCATTTT. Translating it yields CASSLNNQAQHF.

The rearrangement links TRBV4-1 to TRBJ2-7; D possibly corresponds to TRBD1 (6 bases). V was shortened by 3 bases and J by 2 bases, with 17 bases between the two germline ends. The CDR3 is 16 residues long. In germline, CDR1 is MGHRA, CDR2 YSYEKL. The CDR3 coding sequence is TGCGCCAGCAGCCAGGGGTGGGGGCCCGGACCCTACGAGCAGTACTTC. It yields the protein CASSQGWGPGPYEQYF.

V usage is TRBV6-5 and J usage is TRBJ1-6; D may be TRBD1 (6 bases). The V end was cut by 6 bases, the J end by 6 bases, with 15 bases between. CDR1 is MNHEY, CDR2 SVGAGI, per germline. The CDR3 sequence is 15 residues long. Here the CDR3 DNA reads TGTGCCAGCAGAGATTACAGGGCGGGTAATTCACCCCTCCACTTT. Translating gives CASRDYRAGNSPLHF.

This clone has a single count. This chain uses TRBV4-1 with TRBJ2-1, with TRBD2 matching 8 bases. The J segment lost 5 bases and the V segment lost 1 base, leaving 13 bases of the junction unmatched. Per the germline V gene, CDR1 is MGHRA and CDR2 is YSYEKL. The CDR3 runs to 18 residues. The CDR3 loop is CASSQGQILRGGNNEQFF. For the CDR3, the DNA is TGCGCCAGCAGCCAAGGTCAAATCTTACGGGGGGGAAACAATGAGCAGTTCTTC.

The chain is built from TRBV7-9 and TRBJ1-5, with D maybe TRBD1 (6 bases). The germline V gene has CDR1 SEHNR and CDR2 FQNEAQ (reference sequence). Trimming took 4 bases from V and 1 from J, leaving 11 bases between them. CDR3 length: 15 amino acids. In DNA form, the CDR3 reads TGTGCCAGCAGCTCTTACAGGGAGAGCAATCAGCCCCAGCATTTT. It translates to CASSSYRESNQPQHF. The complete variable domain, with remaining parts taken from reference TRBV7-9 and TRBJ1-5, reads DTGVSQNPRHKITKRGQNVTFRCDPISEHNRLYWYRQTLGQGPEFLTYFQNEAQLEKSRLLSDRFSAERPKGSFSTLEIQRTEQGDSAMYLCASSSYRESNQPQHFGDGTRLSIL.

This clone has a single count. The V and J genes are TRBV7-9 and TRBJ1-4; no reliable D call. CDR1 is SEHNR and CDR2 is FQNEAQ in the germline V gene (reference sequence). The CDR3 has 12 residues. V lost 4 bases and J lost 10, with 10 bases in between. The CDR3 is CASSYEVGKLFF. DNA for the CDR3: TGTGCCAGCAGCTATGAAGTAGGAAAACTGTTTTTT.

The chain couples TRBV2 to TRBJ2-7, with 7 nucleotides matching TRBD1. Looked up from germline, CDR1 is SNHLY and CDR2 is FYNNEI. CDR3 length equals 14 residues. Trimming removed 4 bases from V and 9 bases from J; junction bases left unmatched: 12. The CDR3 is CASSGEQGWAGQYF. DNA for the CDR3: TGTGCCAGCAGTGGAGAACAGGGGTGGGCCGGGCAGTACTTC.

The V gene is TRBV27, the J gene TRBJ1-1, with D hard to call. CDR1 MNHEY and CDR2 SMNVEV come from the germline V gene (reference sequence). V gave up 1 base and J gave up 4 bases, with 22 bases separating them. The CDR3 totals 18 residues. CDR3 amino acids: CASSLFRTANPRGTEAFF. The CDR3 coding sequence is TGTGCCAGCAGTTTATTCAGGACGGCTAATCCGAGAGGCACTGAAGCTTTCTTT.

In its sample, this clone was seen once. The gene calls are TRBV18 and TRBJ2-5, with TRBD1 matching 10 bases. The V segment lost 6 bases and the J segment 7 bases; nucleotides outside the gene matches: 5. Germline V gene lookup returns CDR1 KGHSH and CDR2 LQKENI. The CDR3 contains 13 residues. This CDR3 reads CASSPGTGVTQYF. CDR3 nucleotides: TGTGCCAGCTCCCCCGGGACAGGGGTGACCCAGTACTTC.

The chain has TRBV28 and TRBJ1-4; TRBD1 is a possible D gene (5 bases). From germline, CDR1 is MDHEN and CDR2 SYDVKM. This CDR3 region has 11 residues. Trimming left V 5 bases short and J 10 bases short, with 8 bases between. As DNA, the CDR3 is TGTGCCAGCAGTCTTCAGGGAAAACTGTTTTTT. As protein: CASSLQGKLFF.